This note documents a single T cell receptor beta chain sequence. Its antigen is still unknown. A much bigger clone sits one base away, suggesting this may be a read error. Library prep was done by RT-PCR. The instrument given in TCRdb is Illumina HiSeq 2500. TCRdb ran its own pipeline on the public reads, namely fastp trimming at Q25 and MiXCR clone calling, and kept in-frame beta chains. Rows are unified per CDR3 protein, each entry keeping the most common DNA and genes. In all, the sample holds about 300,000 distinct CDR3 sequences, and around 20% of those were seen once. 10% of the sample is taken by the ten largest. The CDR1 and CDR2 encoded by the germline V gene are SGDLS and YYNGEE. The cysteine opens and the phenylalanine closes a CDR3 of 13 amino acids. The CDR3 DNA has 39 bases and is translated from base 1. The data are from a study of response to subunit inactivated influenza vaccine listed by TCRdb under 2018. Regarding the study in general: Deep quantitative T cell receptor repertoire profiling was used in the study to track responses to a trivalent subunit inactivated influenza vaccine. Overall results and qualifications from the work: The authors suggested that each seasonal influenza vaccination may recruit only a limited number of new T cells.

This material consisted of PBMCs from blood, taken less than 22 months after vaccination. This TCR derives from a man between 45 and 75 years old who received an inactivated influenza vaccine. Donor details come from another sample of the same person, matched by shared clones. The sequence joins TRBV9 to TRBJ1-5; the D gene is possibly TRBD1, with 5 bases matching. Here is the DNA: TGTCCCAGCAGCGTCGGGACCCATCAGCCCCAGCATTTT. The encoded protein is CPSSVGTHQPQHF.